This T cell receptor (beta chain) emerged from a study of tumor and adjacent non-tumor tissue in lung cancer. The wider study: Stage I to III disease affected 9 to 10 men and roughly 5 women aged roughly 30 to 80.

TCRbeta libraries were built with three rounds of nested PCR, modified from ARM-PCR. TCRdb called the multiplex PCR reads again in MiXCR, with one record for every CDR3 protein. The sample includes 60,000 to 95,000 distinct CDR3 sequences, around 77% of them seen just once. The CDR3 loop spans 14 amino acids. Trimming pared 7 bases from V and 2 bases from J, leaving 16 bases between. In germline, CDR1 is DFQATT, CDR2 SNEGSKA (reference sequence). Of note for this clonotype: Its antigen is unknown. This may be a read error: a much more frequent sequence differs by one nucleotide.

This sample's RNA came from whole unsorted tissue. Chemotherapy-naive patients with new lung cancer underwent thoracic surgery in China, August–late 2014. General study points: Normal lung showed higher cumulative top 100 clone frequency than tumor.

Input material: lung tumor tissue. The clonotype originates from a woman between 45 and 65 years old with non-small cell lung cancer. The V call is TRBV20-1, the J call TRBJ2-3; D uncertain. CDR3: CSVPKHYYTDTQYF. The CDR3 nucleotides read TGCAGTGTTCCTAAACACTACTACACAGATACGCAGTATTTT.